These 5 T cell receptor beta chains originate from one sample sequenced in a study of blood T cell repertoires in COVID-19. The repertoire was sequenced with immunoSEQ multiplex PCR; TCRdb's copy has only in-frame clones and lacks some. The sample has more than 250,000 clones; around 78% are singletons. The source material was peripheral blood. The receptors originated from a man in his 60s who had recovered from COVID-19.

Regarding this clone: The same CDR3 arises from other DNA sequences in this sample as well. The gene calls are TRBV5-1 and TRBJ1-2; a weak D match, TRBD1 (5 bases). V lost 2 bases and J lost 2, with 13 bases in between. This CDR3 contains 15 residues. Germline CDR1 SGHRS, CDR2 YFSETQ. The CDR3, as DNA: TGCGCCAGCAGCTTCGGTGACAGACCAAACTATGGCTACACCTTC. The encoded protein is CASSFGDRPNYGYTF. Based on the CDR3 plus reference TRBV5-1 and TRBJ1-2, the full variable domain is KAGVTQTPRYLIKTRGQQVTLSCSPISGHRSVSWYQQTPGQGLQFLFEYFSETQRNKGNFPGRFSGRQFSNSRSEMNVSTLELGDSALYLCASSFGDRPNYGYTFGSGTRLTVV.

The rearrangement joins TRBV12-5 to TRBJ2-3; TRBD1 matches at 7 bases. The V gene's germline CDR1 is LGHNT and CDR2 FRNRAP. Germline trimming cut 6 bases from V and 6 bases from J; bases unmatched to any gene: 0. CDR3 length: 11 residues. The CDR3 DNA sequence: TGTGCTAGTGGGGACAGGGATACGCAGTATTTT. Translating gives CASGDRDTQYF. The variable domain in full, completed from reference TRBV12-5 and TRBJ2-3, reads DARVTQTPRHKVTEMGQEVTMRCQPILGHNTVFWYRQTMMQGLELLAYFRNRAPLDDSGMPKDRFSAEMPDATLATLKIQPSEPRDSAVYFCASGDRDTQYFGPGTRLTVL.

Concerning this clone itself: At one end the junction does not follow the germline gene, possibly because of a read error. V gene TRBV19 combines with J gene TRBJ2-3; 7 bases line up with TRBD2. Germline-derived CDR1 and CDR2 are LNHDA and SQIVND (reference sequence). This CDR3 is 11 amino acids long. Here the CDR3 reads CASRGDYSWLF. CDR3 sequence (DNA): TGTGCCAGTAGAGGGGACTACTCTTGGTTATTT. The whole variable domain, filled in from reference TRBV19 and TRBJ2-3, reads DGGITQSPKYLFRKEGQNVTLSCEQNLNHDAMYWYRQDPGQGLRLIYYSQIVNDFQKGDIAEGYSVSREKKESFPLTVTSAQKNPTAFYLCASRGDYSWLFGPGTRLTVL.

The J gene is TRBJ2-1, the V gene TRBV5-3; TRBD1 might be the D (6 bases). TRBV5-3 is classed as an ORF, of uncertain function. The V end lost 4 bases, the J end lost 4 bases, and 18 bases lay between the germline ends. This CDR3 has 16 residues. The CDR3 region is CARSRAPETGYNEQFF. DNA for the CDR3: TGTGCCAGAAGCCGGGCGCCCGAAACAGGGTACAATGAGCAGTTCTTC.

The CDR3 DNA follows: TGCGCCAGCAGCCAAGATCCGTCCGGGGGGGCAACAGATACGCAGTATTTT. Its protein product is CASSQDPSGGATDTQYF. The chain links TRBV4-1 to TRBJ2-3; TRBD2 matches at 8 bases. The germline V gene has CDR1 MGHRA and CDR2 YSYEKL. The CDR3 runs 17 residues. The V segment lost 0 bases and the J segment 3 bases; nucleotides outside the gene matches: 8.